This is a list of T cell receptor beta chains from one sample in a study of immune evolution from preneoplasia to lung adenocarcinoma. The data were produced by immunoSEQ multiplex PCR, yet TCRdb's version contains in-frame clones alone and is incomplete. The sample carries about 16,000 clones, approximately 86% recorded once. Sequenced: FFPE invasive lung adenocarcinoma tissue. The receptors were gathered from a person between 65 and 79 years old with invasive lung adenocarcinoma. Each CDR3 is given with its conserved first and last residue. A D gene is named only where the DNA matches it firmly. Expanded clones are given a class, and other clones once, few, many or no size at all.

V gene: TRBV10-3
clone size: few
J gene: TRBJ2-7
D gene: TRBD2
CDR3 protein: CAISDTGTSVTYEQYF
CDR3 DNA: TGTGCCATCAGTGACACCGGGACTAGCGTCACCTACGAGCAGTACTTC

V gene: TRBV5-4
clone size: .
J gene: TRBJ2-3
D gene: TRBD2
CDR3 protein: CASSLRLAGRDTQYF
CDR3 DNA: TGTGCCAGCAGCCTACGACTAGCGGGGCGAGATACGCAGTATTTT

V gene: TRBV30
clone size: .
J gene: TRBJ2-7
D gene: .
CDR3 protein: CAWSVRQALSYEQYF
CDR3 DNA: TGTGCCTGGAGTGTACGACAGGCGCTCTCCTACGAGCAGTACTTC

V gene: TRBV29-1
clone size: few
J gene: TRBJ1-2
D gene: .
CDR3 protein: CSAQVGGDYGYTF
CDR3 DNA: TGCAGCGCCCAAGTAGGGGGTGACTATGGCTACACCTTC

V gene: TRBV11-3
clone size: .
J gene: TRBJ2-2
D gene: TRBD2
CDR3 protein: CASSSGLAGVGGELFF
CDR3 DNA: TGTGCCAGCAGCTCGGGACTAGCGGGAGTTGGCGGGGAGCTGTTTTTT

V gene: TRBV7-9
clone size: once
J gene: TRBJ2-7
D gene: .
CDR3 protein: CASSLAERAVPYEQYF
CDR3 DNA: TGTGCCAGCAGCTTAGCGGAGCGGGCAGTCCCCTACGAGCAGTACTTC

V gene: TRBV2
clone size: .
J gene: TRBJ2-3
D gene: .
CDR3 protein: CAIKGWDTQYF
CDR3 DNA: TGTGCCATCAAGGGGTGGGATACGCAGTATTTT

V gene: TRBV11-2
clone size: .
J gene: TRBJ1-3
D gene: .
CDR3 protein: CASSLDGTGLSGNTIYF
CDR3 DNA: TGTGCCAGCAGCTTAGATGGGACGGGTCTCTCTGGAAACACCATATATTTT

V gene: TRBV19
clone size: .
J gene: TRBJ1-1
D gene: TRBD1
CDR3 protein: CASSIETGGTEAFF
CDR3 DNA: TGTGCCAGTAGTATAGAGACAGGGGGCACTGAAGCTTTCTTT

V gene: TRBV6-1
clone size: .
J gene: TRBJ2-7
D gene: TRBD2
CDR3 protein: CASSEFVAGGLYEQYF
CDR3 DNA: TGTGCCAGCAGTGAATTCGTAGCGGGGGGGCTCTACGAGCAGTACTTC

V gene: TRBV2
clone size: .
J gene: TRBJ2-5
D gene: TRBD2
CDR3 protein: CASTLAGLQETQYF
CDR3 DNA: TGTGCCAGCACGCTAGCGGGTCTACAAGAGACCCAGTACTTC

V gene: TRBV19
clone size: .
J gene: TRBJ2-3
D gene: TRBD2
CDR3 protein: CASSITALGAGGTDTQYF
CDR3 DNA: TGTGCCAGTAGTATCACGGCCCTAGGTGCGGGAGGCACAGATACGCAGTATTTT

V gene: TRBV28
clone size: .
J gene: TRBJ1-4
D gene: .
CDR3 protein: CASSLGVKKLFF
CDR3 DNA: TGTGCCAGCAGTTTAGGGGTAAAAAAACTGTTTTTT

V gene: TRBV7-2
clone size: .
J gene: TRBJ2-7
D gene: TRBD1
CDR3 protein: CASSLAKGAGEQYF
CDR3 DNA: TGTGCCAGCAGCTTAGCAAAGGGGGCAGGGGAGCAGTACTTC

V gene: TRBV28
clone size: once
J gene: TRBJ1-5
D gene: .
CDR3 protein: CASSLLWGAGNRPQHF
CDR3 DNA: TGTGCCAGCAGTTTATTATGGGGGGCAGGGAATCGTCCCCAGCATTTT

V gene: TRBV20-1
clone size: .
J gene: TRBJ1-1
D gene: .
CDR3 protein: CSARMLMLTFF
CDR3 DNA: TGCAGTGCTAGAATGTTAATGTTAACTTTCTTT

V gene: TRBV5-6
clone size: .
J gene: TRBJ1-2
D gene: TRBD1
CDR3 protein: CASSTRTGRSYTF
CDR3 DNA: TGTGCCAGCAGCACAAGGACAGGACGGAGCTACACCTTC

V gene: TRBV18
clone size: .
J gene: TRBJ2-3
D gene: .
CDR3 protein: CASSLLPVGPSSTDTQYF
CDR3 DNA: TGTGCCAGCTCACTACTCCCGGTAGGGCCATCGAGCACAGATACGCAGTATTTT

V gene: TRBV5-8
clone size: .
J gene: TRBJ2-5
D gene: TRBD1
CDR3 protein: CASSSGQGGIQETQYF
CDR3 DNA: TGTGCCAGCAGTTCTGGACAGGGCGGGATCCAAGAGACCCAGTACTTC

V gene: TRBV6-1
clone size: .
J gene: TRBJ1-5
D gene: .
CDR3 protein: CASSELMRSHLGFQPQHF
CDR3 DNA: TGTGCCAGCAGTGAACTGATGAGGAGTCATTTAGGATTCCAGCCCCAGCATTTT

V gene: TRBV28
clone size: .
J gene: TRBJ1-2
D gene: .
CDR3 protein: CASSLERFSRLSNYGYTF
CDR3 DNA: TGTGCCAGCAGTTTAGAAAGGTTCAGCCGCCTATCTAACTATGGCTACACCTTC

V gene: TRBV9
clone size: .
J gene: TRBJ2-1
D gene: .
CDR3 protein: CASSEGTMYNEQFF
CDR3 DNA: TGTGCCAGCAGCGAAGGGACGATGTACAATGAGCAGTTCTTC

V gene: TRBV30
clone size: .
J gene: TRBJ2-7
D gene: .
CDR3 protein: CAYAKQHYEQYF
CDR3 DNA: TGTGCCTACGCAAAACAACACTACGAGCAGTACTTC

V gene: TRBV30
clone size: .
J gene: TRBJ1-1
D gene: .
CDR3 protein: CAWAIRANTEAFF
CDR3 DNA: TGTGCCTGGGCAATTCGGGCAAACACTGAAGCTTTCTTT

V gene: TRBV18
clone size: .
J gene: TRBJ1-4
D gene: .
CDR3 protein: CASSKTGATTNEKLFF
CDR3 DNA: TGTGCCAGCTCCAAAACAGGAGCCACAACTAATGAAAAACTGTTTTTT

V gene: TRBV27
clone size: .
J gene: TRBJ2-5
D gene: .
CDR3 protein: CASRRDWAGQETQYF
CDR3 DNA: TGTGCCAGCAGACGCGATTGGGCAGGGCAAGAGACCCAGTACTTC

V gene: TRBV5-4
clone size: .
J gene: TRBJ2-1
D gene: TRBD2
CDR3 protein: CASSGLVGNEQFF
CDR3 DNA: TGTGCCAGCAGCGGACTAGTAGGGAATGAGCAGTTCTTC

V gene: TRBV5-4
clone size: .
J gene: TRBJ1-5
D gene: .
CDR3 protein: CASSLGADQPQHF
CDR3 DNA: TGTGCCAGCAGCTTGGGGGCAGATCAGCCCCAGCATTTT

V gene: TRBV25-1
clone size: .
J gene: TRBJ2-1
D gene: TRBD2
CDR3 protein: CASTSGGAHEQFF
CDR3 DNA: TGTGCCAGCACTTCCGGGGGGGCCCATGAGCAGTTCTTC

V gene: TRBV5-1
clone size: .
J gene: TRBJ2-6
D gene: .
CDR3 protein: CASSLDAGANVLTF
CDR3 DNA: TGCGCCAGCAGCTTGGATGCCGGGGCCAACGTCCTGACTTTC

V gene: TRBV5-6
clone size: .
J gene: TRBJ1-1
D gene: .
CDR3 protein: CASSLDRYTEAFF
CDR3 DNA: TGTGCCAGCAGCTTGGACCGATACACTGAAGCTTTCTTT

V gene: TRBV5-4
clone size: .
J gene: TRBJ1-1
D gene: TRBD1
CDR3 protein: CASSFDRVGAFF
CDR3 DNA: TGTGCCAGCAGCTTCGACAGGGTGGGAGCTTTCTTT

V gene: TRBV11-2
clone size: few
J gene: TRBJ2-1
D gene: .
CDR3 protein: CASSRGGGDYNEQFF
CDR3 DNA: TGTGCCAGCAGCCGCGGTGGGGGAGACTACAATGAGCAGTTCTTC

V gene: TRBV25-1
clone size: .
J gene: TRBJ2-1
D gene: TRBD2
CDR3 protein: CASSEAWASGYNEQFF
CDR3 DNA: TGTGCCAGCAGTGAAGCCTGGGCTAGCGGATACAATGAGCAGTTCTTC

V gene: TRBV6-1
clone size: .
J gene: TRBJ2-1
D gene: .
CDR3 protein: CASSPLYEQFF
CDR3 DNA: TGTGCCAGCAGCCCGCTTTATGAGCAGTTCTTC

V gene: TRBV7-2
clone size: .
J gene: TRBJ2-5
D gene: TRBD2
CDR3 protein: CASSWAGTSVQETQYF
CDR3 DNA: TGTGCCAGCAGCTGGGCGGGGACTAGCGTCCAAGAGACCCAGTACTTC

V gene: TRBV7-6
clone size: .
J gene: TRBJ2-3
D gene: TRBD2
CDR3 protein: CASSFTAGGGSDTQYF
CDR3 DNA: TGTGCCAGCAGCTTTACGGCGGGAGGGGGTTCGGATACGCAGTATTTT

V gene: TRBV29-1
clone size: .
J gene: TRBJ2-7
D gene: TRBD2
CDR3 protein: CSVFLAGGNYEQYF
CDR3 DNA: TGCAGCGTTTTTCTAGCGGGAGGGAACTACGAGCAGTACTTC

V gene: TRBV7-9
clone size: .
J gene: TRBJ2-2
D gene: TRBD2
CDR3 protein: CASSGGGFWDTGELFF
CDR3 DNA: TGTGCCAGCAGCGGGGGGGGTTTCTGGGACACCGGGGAGCTGTTTTTT

V gene: TRBV11-1
clone size: few
J gene: TRBJ2-1
D gene: TRBD1
CDR3 protein: CASSVPRTGLSYNEQFF
CDR3 DNA: TGTGCCAGCAGCGTACCTAGGACAGGGTTGTCCTACAATGAGCAGTTCTTC

V gene: TRBV29-1
clone size: .
J gene: TRBJ2-1
D gene: TRBD1
CDR3 protein: CSGTGFGNEQFF
CDR3 DNA: TGCAGCGGGACAGGGTTTGGCAATGAGCAGTTCTTC

V gene: TRBV7-9
clone size: .
J gene: TRBJ1-2
D gene: TRBD1
CDR3 protein: CASSLGGQGTYGYTF
CDR3 DNA: TGTGCCAGCAGCTTAGGGGGACAGGGTACCTATGGCTACACCTTC

V gene: TRBV25-1
clone size: .
J gene: TRBJ1-5
D gene: .
CDR3 protein: CASSNGREGPQHF
CDR3 DNA: TGTGCCAGCAGTAATGGCCGGGAGGGGCCCCAGCATTTT

V gene: TRBV30
clone size: .
J gene: TRBJ1-4
D gene: .
CDR3 protein: CAFDWRGGLFF
CDR3 DNA: TGTGCCTTCGACTGGAGGGGGGGACTGTTTTTT

V gene: TRBV11-2
clone size: .
J gene: TRBJ2-7
D gene: .
CDR3 protein: CASSLESGSEQYF
CDR3 DNA: TGTGCCAGCAGCTTAGAGTCCGGGTCCGAGCAGTACTTC

V gene: TRBV10-3
clone size: .
J gene: TRBJ2-3
D gene: TRBD1
CDR3 protein: CAISAGTGLSDTQYF
CDR3 DNA: TGTGCCATCAGCGCAGGGACAGGGTTGTCGGATACGCAGTATTTT

V gene: TRBV7-9
clone size: .
J gene: TRBJ2-7
D gene: .
CDR3 protein: CASSLGVGGESEQYF
CDR3 DNA: TGTGCCAGCAGCTTAGGGGTGGGGGGAGAGAGCGAGCAGTACTTC

V gene: TRBV7-2
clone size: .
J gene: TRBJ1-2
D gene: TRBD1
CDR3 protein: CASSPEGARANYGYTF
CDR3 DNA: TGTGCCAGCTCCCCGGAGGGGGCGCGGGCTAACTATGGCTACACCTTC

V gene: TRBV12-5
clone size: .
J gene: TRBJ2-3
D gene: TRBD2
CDR3 protein: CASGFGTSADTQYF
CDR3 DNA: TGTGCTAGTGGTTTTGGGACTAGCGCGGATACGCAGTATTTT

V gene: TRBV25-1
clone size: .
J gene: TRBJ2-5
D gene: TRBD1
CDR3 protein: CASSPHAGTGRETQYF
CDR3 DNA: TGTGCCAGCAGCCCGCATGCCGGGACAGGGAGAGAGACCCAGTACTTC

V gene: TRBV2
clone size: .
J gene: TRBJ2-7
D gene: .
CDR3 protein: CASSEAYEQYF
CDR3 DNA: TGTGCCAGCAGTGAAGCCTACGAGCAGTACTTC

V gene: TRBV28
clone size: .
J gene: TRBJ2-7
D gene: .
CDR3 protein: CASSVRNEQYF
CDR3 DNA: TGTGCCAGCAGCGTGAGGAACGAGCAGTACTTC

V gene: TRBV28
clone size: once
J gene: TRBJ2-6
D gene: .
CDR3 protein: CASSFGGAPAGANVLTF
CDR3 DNA: TGTGCCAGCAGTTTCGGGGGCGCGCCAGCTGGGGCCAACGTCCTGACTTTC

V gene: TRBV19
clone size: .
J gene: TRBJ1-1
D gene: TRBD1
CDR3 protein: CASSYRGGDTEAFF
CDR3 DNA: TGTGCCAGTAGCTACAGGGGAGGGGACACTGAAGCTTTCTTT

V gene: TRBV30
clone size: .
J gene: TRBJ2-1
D gene: .
CDR3 protein: CAWSVWGANEQFF
CDR3 DNA: TGTGCCTGGAGTGTTTGGGGGGCCAATGAGCAGTTCTTC